The clone carrying this T cell receptor (beta chain) was counted only a few times. As yet, its antigen is unknown. Prepared TCR beta cDNA libraries contained unique molecular identifiers. From approximately 0.95 to 9.8 million T cells, hundreds of thousands of cDNA molecules were obtained. TCRdb analysed the PCR reads with MiXCR anew, one entry per CDR3 protein. The sample yields about 770,000 distinct CDR3 sequences, 40% to 55% seen once. The record originates from a study of post-analysis software for immune sequencing data. At the level of the study: There were relapsing-remitting, secondary progressive and progressive-relapsing multiple sclerosis among the disease courses included. Study observations and caveats: Four or five TRBV segments, including TRBV5-6, TRBV5-1 and TRBV20-1, were more frequent in patients than controls. Patients with multiple sclerosis recorded significantly lower normalized Chao1 diversity than controls, the study found. Strong same-batch co-clustering of samples appeared with F measure clustering.

The CDR3 extends over 14 amino acids. CDR1 is SGHRS and CDR2 is YFSETQ in the germline V gene. The junction had 6 bases not matched to a gene; V was cut back by 4 bases and J by 5 bases. V gene TRBV5-1 combines with J gene TRBJ1-5; the match to TRBD1 covers 7 bases. The clonotype comes from a girl aged 10 to 17 with multiple sclerosis. The sequenced sample was blood. As DNA, the CDR3 is TGCGCCAGCAGCCTACAGGGGAACGATCAGCCCCAGCATTTT. Its protein is CASSLQGNDQPQHF. The full variable domain, in which reference TRBV5-1 and TRBJ1-5 provide the parts outside the CDR3, is KAGVTQTPRYLIKTRGQQVTLSCSPISGHRSVSWYQQTPGQGLQFLFEYFSETQRNKGNFPGRFSGRQFSNSRSEMNVSTLELGDSALYLCASSLQGNDQPQHFGDGTRLSIL.